The source of this TCR beta chain is a study of blood T cells in healthy people across ages (dated by TCRdb to 2014 to 2015). Some background on the complete study: Template switching captured roughly one uniquely barcoded TCR beta cDNA molecule per two T cells in model experiments. To track age-related changes in TCR beta repertoire diversity, the study relied on deep sequencing normalized with unique cDNA molecular identifiers. Donors were grouped into four age groups: young (average about 15 years), middle-aged (roughly 37), aged (over 55) and long-lived (over 80). For two donors (one aged 18 to 29 and one aged 80 or older), the study analyzed two additional independent replicas of 1 million unique cDNA reads from the same blood draw.

Library preparation used 5' RACE. Sequencing used an Illumina HiSeq 2500. A second about 7 to 11 cycle PCR used a sample-barcoded 5' primer and a J-beta primer mix. Each TCR beta cDNA molecule received a unique molecular identifier from a template-switch 5' adaptor carrying 12 random nucleotides. At least 2.5 million CDR3-containing paired-end reads were obtained from each sample. All of the RNA was converted into first-strand cDNA using the Mint cDNA synthesis kit, with a TRBC-specific oligonucleotide serving as the primer. After uracil-DNA glycosylase treatment, a first 18-cycle PCR used universal primers M1SS and BC2_uni_R on all cDNA. For the original study's pipeline: For normalization, 1 million high-quality reads, each with a distinct molecular identifier, were randomly selected from each sample. Reads sharing molecular identifiers were discarded rather than binned into consensus sequences. MiTCR, set to a Q25 quality threshold and the strictest error-elimination algorithm, was used for CDR3 identification, clonotype clustering and error correction. A nonparametric unseen species model with Euler transformation was used to estimate a lower bound on total TCR beta diversity. Through fastp at Q25 and MiXCR, TCRdb rebuilt clones from the public reads, retaining in-frame beta chains. Rows merge per CDR3 protein into single entries with the most common DNA and genes. These V and J calls derive from TCRdb rather than the authors' analysis. The sample profile shows 800,000 to 1,300,000 distinct CDR3 sequences; roughly 24% of them were found once. Together, the top ten hold approximately 0.79% of the sample.

The CDR3 spans 13 residues, from the cysteine through the phenylalanine. Of all the DNA, just the CDR3 is kept, 39 bases in frame from base 1. At the junction V is shortened by 4 bases and J by 5 bases; bases outside the gene matches: 7. From a lookup of the germline V gene, CDR1 and CDR2 are SQVTM and ANQGSEA. Donors were a few dozen systemically healthy Caucasian individuals from Russia aged roughly 6 to 100 years. Each donor gave 8 to 10 milliliters of peripheral blood, drawn into EDTA-treated Vacutainer tubes. Ficoll-Paque density-gradient centrifugation was used to isolate PBMCs, with at least 6.5 million per sample. Total RNA was extracted from PBMCs with Trizol reagent, with at least 6 micrograms obtained per sample. The percentages of naive CD45RAhigh/CD27high T cells were determined by flow cytometry on a PBMC aliquot from every donor. Study-wide findings and limitations: Compared with the aged group, the long-lived group had more naive CD4+ T cells, fewer expanded clones and increased TCR diversity, suggesting age selection. The percentage of naive T cells measured by flow cytometry correlated strongly with observed TCR beta diversity. Because donor CMV infection status was unknown, age-related changes in expanded clonotypes were potentially confounded. Estimates of total diversity based on one million sequenced T cells were regarded as lower bounds and as underestimates. Bulk unsorted PBMC profiling prevented conclusive comparison of naive and antigen-experienced compartments. Observed TCR beta diversity per million T cells fell roughly linearly with age, and a significant reduction was already apparent by age approximately 41.

A few counts support this clonotype. The antigen it binds to is not known. Base qualities are not provided; no much larger clone lies one nucleotide away. These data also featured in a second study, about T cells of mothers and their children. As noted in the second study: Donors were nine systemically healthy Caucasian individuals: three mothers and their six children. cDNA synthesis consumed the entire amount of extracted RNA, loaded at 1.5 ug RNA in each 15 ul reaction. In the second PCR, sample barcodes and 2-4 random nucleotides were introduced via the M1S primer. More than 9 million TCR beta CDR3 reads were obtained from each mother, and some 3.3 million reads were obtained from each child. Thymic selection similarly shapes TCR recombination output in related and unrelated pairs, with minor effect from inherited differences. Normalized repertoire overlap in related mother-child pairs was always slightly higher than in unrelated mother-child pairs, but the difference was never significant. Persistent microchimeric T cell clones were not detected, at a sensitivity of approximately 98 clones per million clonotypes. In the study, deep NGS was used to compare the TCR beta repertoires of mothers and children, and features distinguishing related mother-child pairs from unrelated individuals were sought. The mean age was approximately 41 +/- 4 years for the mothers and approximately 11 +/- 4 years for the children. Libraries were sequenced on Illumina HiSeq 2000 with 100+100 nt paired-end reads after adapter ligation with NEBNext reagents. Mother and child libraries were prepared a month apart and sequenced in separate runs to prevent cross-contamination. Between about 500,000 and 2,100,000 distinct TCR beta clonotypes were identified per donor. Naive TCR beta clonotypes were estimated from low-frequency clonotypes matched to each donor's FACS-determined naive share, without sorting.

The rearrangement joined TRBV29-1 to TRBJ2-5, with 7 junctional bases fitting TRBD1. The sequence derives from a girl under 10 years old in good health. The sequencing input was blood. CDR3 protein: CSVAGQDGETQYF. The DNA sequence follows: TGCAGCGTTGCAGGACAGGACGGGGAGACCCAGTACTTC. With all but the CDR3 taken from the reference TRBV29-1 and TRBJ2-5 genes, the full variable domain is: SAVISQKPSRDICQRGTSLTIQCQVDSQVTMMFWYRQQPGQSLTLIATANQGSEATYESGFVIDKFPISRPNLTFSTLTVSNMSPEDSSIYLCSVAGQDGETQYFGPGTRLLVL.